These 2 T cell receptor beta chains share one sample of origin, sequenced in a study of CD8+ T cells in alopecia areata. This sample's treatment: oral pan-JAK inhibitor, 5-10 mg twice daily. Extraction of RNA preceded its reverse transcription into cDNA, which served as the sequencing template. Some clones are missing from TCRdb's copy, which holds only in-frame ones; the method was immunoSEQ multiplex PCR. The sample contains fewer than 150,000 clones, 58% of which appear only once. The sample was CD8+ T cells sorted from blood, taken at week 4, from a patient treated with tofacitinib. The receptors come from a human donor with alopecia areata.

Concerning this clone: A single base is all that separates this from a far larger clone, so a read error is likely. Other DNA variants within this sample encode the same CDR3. The CDR3 DNA reads as TGTGCCAGCAGCCATTCGTTCGGGGAAGCGTCCTACGAGCAGTACTTC. This codes for CASSHSFGEASYEQYF. The chain is built from TRBV9 and TRBJ2-7; a possible D gene is TRBD2 (5 bases). Looked up from germline, CDR1 is SGDLS and CDR2 is YYNGEE. This CDR3 is 16 amino acids long. V was pared by 4 bases and J by 1 base, with 18 bases between.

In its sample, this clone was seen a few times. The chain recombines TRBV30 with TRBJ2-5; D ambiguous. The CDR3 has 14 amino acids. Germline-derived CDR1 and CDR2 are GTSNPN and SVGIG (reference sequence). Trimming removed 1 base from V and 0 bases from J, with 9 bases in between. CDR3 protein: CAWSEVLYQETQYF. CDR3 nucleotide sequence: TGTGCCTGGAGTGAAGTATTATACCAAGAGACCCAGTACTTC.